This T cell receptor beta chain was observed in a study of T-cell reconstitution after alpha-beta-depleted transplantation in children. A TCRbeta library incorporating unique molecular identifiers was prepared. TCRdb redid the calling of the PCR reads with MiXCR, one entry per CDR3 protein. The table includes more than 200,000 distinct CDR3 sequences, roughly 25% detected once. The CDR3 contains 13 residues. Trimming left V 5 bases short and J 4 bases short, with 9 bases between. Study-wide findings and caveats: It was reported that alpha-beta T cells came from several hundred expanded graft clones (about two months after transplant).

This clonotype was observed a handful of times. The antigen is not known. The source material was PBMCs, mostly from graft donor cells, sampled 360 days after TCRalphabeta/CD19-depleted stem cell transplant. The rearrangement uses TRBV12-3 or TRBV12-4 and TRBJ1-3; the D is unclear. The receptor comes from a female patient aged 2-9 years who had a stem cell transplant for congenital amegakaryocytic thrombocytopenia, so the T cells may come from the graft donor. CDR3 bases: TGTGCCAGCAGTCCAACCACAGGAAACACCATATATTTT. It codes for CASSPTTGNTIYF.